Below are 8 T cell receptor beta chains sequenced from a single sample in a study of T cell repertoires in cytomegalovirus infection. TCRdb ran MiXCR on the reads and lists one entry per CDR3 protein. The sample has roughly 68,000 distinct CDR3 sequences; 20% are singletons. Their recognized antigens are unknown. This sample comprised CD8+ T cells from cultured PBMCs, obtained from culture after CMV antigen stimulation. These receptor sequences come from a human donor in good health (CMV status not recorded). Some clones in this sample may be carry-over from other donors' samples.

This clonotype has a handful of counts. This chain connects TRBV7-4 to TRBJ2-4; 9 positions agree with TRBD1. CDR1 is SGHVT, CDR2 SQSDAQ, per germline. The CDR3 loop spans 16 amino acids. V shed 1 base, J shed 0 bases, and the junction held 1 base outside the gene matches. CDR3 in amino acids: CASSLEGQGAKNIQYF. CDR3 DNA sequence: TGTGCCAGCAGCTTAGAGGGACAGGGAGCCAAAAACATTCAGTACTTC.

The chain joins TRBV27 to TRBJ1-1; no clear D. V dropped 4 bases and J dropped 2 bases, with 2 bases sitting between them. Germline lookup yields CDR1 MNHEY and CDR2 SMNVEV (reference sequence). This CDR3 is 11 amino acids long. The CDR3 nucleotides are TGTGCCAGCAGTTCCAACACTGAAGCTTTCTTT. Protein sequence: CASSSNTEAFF.

This chain links TRBV20-1 with TRBJ2-2, with D possibly TRBD1 on 6 matching bases. Trimming took 0 bases from V and 8 from J, leaving 10 bases between them. In germline, CDR1 is DFQATT, CDR2 SNEGSKA (reference sequence). The length of the CDR3 is 13 residues. CDR3 loop: CSARDLGQGELFF. CDR3 in DNA: TGCAGTGCTAGAGATCTTGGACAGGGGGAGCTGTTTTTT.

This clonotype showed up just a few times. The chain links TRBV27 to TRBJ1-1; TRBD1 might be the D (5 bases). Per the germline V gene, CDR1 is MNHEY and CDR2 is SMNVEV (reference sequence). Trimming stripped 4 bases from V and 6 bases from J, with 12 bases between. The CDR3 has 13 residues. CDR3 sequence reads: CASSSPTAAEAFF. The CDR3 region has the DNA TGTGCCAGCAGTTCCCCGACAGCTGCTGAAGCTTTCTTT.

This clonotype was detected a few times. This chain connects TRBV7-2 to TRBJ2-3; D is possibly TRBD2 (6 bases). The CDR3 covers 16 residues. Trimming took off 7 bases at V and 5 bases at J, with 22 bases between the two ends. Per the germline V gene, CDR1 is SGHTA and CDR2 is FQGNSA. CDR3 sequence: CASKPSLARSKDTQYF. For the CDR3, the DNA is TGTGCCAGCAAACCCTCCCTAGCGAGGTCGAAAGATACGCAGTATTTT.

This clonotype was detected ten times or more. The V gene is TRBV7-9, the J gene TRBJ2-1, with 7 bases lining up with TRBD1. J gave up 2 bases and V 6 bases, and 10 bases lay outside the gene matches. CDR3 size: 16 residues. Germline V gives CDR1 SEHNR, CDR2 FQNEAQ (reference sequence). The CDR3 is CASSHPGQPTYNEQFF. Written as DNA, the CDR3 is TGTGCCAGCAGTCATCCGGGACAGCCCACCTACAATGAGCAGTTCTTC.

The CDR3 spells CASSLGEETQYF. The CDR3 DNA reads TGTGCCAGCAGCTTAGGGGAAGAGACCCAGTACTTC. The chain uses TRBV7-9 and TRBJ2-5, with D hard to call. V gave up 1 base and J gave up 3 bases, with 3 bases separating them. The CDR3 runs 12 residues. Germline CDR1 SEHNR, CDR2 FQNEAQ (reference sequence).

The sample holds many counts of this clonotype. The chain couples TRBV7-9 to TRBJ2-2; no clear D gene. Germline CDR1 is SEHNR and CDR2 is FQNEAQ (reference sequence). The V and J ends lost 3 bases and 2 bases respectively, with 4 bases between them. The CDR3 totals 13 residues. CDR3 residues: CASSFPNTGELFF. The CDR3 DNA reads TGTGCCAGCAGCTTCCCTAACACCGGGGAGCTGTTTTTT.